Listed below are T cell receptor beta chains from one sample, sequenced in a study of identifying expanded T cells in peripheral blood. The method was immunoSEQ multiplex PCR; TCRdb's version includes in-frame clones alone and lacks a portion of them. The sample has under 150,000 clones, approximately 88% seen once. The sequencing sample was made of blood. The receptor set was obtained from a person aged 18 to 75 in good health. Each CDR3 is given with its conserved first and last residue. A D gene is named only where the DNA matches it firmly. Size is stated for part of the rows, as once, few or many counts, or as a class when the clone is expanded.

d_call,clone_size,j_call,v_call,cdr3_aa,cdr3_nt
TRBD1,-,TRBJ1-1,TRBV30,CAWSVPLDRERTEAFF,TGTGCCTGGAGTGTACCCCTGGACAGGGAGAGAACTGAAGCTTTCTTT
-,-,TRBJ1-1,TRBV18,CASSPRSGDMNTEAFF,TGTGCCAGCTCACCCCGGTCCGGAGACATGAACACTGAAGCTTTCTTT
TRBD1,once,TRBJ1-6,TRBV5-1,CASSLVRTGFGSPLHF,TGCGCCAGCAGCTTGGTGAGGACAGGCTTCGGTTCACCCCTCCACTTT
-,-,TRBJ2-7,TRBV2,CASSEALHRTVDGQYF,TGTGCCAGCAGTGAAGCGCTTCACCGGACAGTAGATGGGCAGTACTTC
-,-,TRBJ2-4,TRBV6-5,CASSYNYLPSNIQYF,TGTGCCAGCAGTTACAACTACCTCCCGTCAAACATTCAGTACTTC
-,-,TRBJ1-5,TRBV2,CASSEVSPNQPQHF,TGTGCCAGCAGTGAAGTCAGCCCCAATCAGCCCCAGCATTTT
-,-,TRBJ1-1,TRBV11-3,CASSHAAPEAFF,TGTGCCAGCAGCCACGCAGCTCCTGAAGCTTTCTTT
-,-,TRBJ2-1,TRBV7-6,CASSPLVGSNEQFF,TGTGCCAGCAGCCCCCTGGTAGGGAGCAATGAGCAGTTCTTC
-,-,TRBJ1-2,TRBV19,CASSMTRLVNYGYTF,TGTGCCAGTAGTATGACCAGGCTCGTGAACTATGGCTACACCTTC
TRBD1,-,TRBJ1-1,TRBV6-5,CASSYGGQASTEAFF,TGTGCCAGCAGTTATGGGGGACAGGCTAGCACTGAAGCTTTCTTT
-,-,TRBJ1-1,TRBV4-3,CASSRTELMNTEAFF,TGCGCCAGCAGCCGGACAGAATTAATGAACACTGAAGCTTTCTTT
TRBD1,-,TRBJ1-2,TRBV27,CASSSSTGAIYGYTF,TGTGCCAGCAGTTCCTCCACAGGGGCCATCTATGGCTACACCTTC
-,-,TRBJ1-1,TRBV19,CASSRTAEAFF,TGTGCCAGTAGTAGGACGGCTGAAGCTTTCTTT
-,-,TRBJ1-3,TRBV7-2,CASSLQGGNTIYF,TGTGCCAGCAGCTTACAGGGTGGAAACACCATATATTTT
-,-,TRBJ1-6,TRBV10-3,CAISPDAGVGNSPLHF,TGTGCCATCAGTCCCGACGCAGGGGTCGGTAATTCACCCCTCCACTTT
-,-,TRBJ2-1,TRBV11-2,CASSLFTSSYNEQFF,TGTGCCAGCAGCTTATTTACGAGCTCCTACAATGAGCAGTTCTTC
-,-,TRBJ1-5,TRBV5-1,CASSPGRDNQPQHF,TGCGCCAGCAGCCCAGGACGGGACAATCAGCCCCAGCATTTT
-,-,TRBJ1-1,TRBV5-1,CASRVGGIDTEAFF,TGCGCCAGCAGGGTAGGGGGGATCGACACTGAAGCTTTCTTT
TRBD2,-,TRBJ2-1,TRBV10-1,CASLDELLAGGGNEQFF,TGCGCCAGCCTGGACGAATTGCTAGCGGGGGGCGGCAATGAGCAGTTCTTC
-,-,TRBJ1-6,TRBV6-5,CASSWGGYNSPLHF,TGTGCCAGCAGTTGGGGGGGATATAATTCACCCCTCCACTTT
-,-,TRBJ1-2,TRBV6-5,CASSPQANYGYTF,TGTGCCAGCAGTCCCCAGGCAAACTATGGCTACACCTTC